This T cell receptor (beta chain) was identified in a study of PD-1 blockade in classical Hodgkin lymphoma. Assay used: immunoSEQ multiplex PCR; TCRdb lists only in-frame clones, some missing. The table includes 110,000 or so clones, roughly nine tenths detected once. With respect to this clone: The antigen remains undetermined. Other DNA sequences in the same sample also yield this CDR3.

Study-wide points: Newly diagnosed patients were reported to start with lower TCR diversity than healthy donors.

Time point denoted: cycle 4 day 1 (C4D1), after five to seven weeks of nivolumab. Every patient was affected by relapse after autologous stem cell transplantation, while exposure to brentuximab vedotin was not uniform. Germline CDR1 GTSNPN, CDR2 SVGIG (reference sequence). The CDR3 runs to 16 residues. V shed 8 bases, J shed 1 base, and the junction held 12 bases outside the gene matches. The sequence was collected from a human donor with classical Hodgkin lymphoma. The chain is built from TRBV30 and TRBJ2-1, with 9 nucleotides matching TRBD2. Sequenced material: peripheral blood mononuclear cells (PBMCs), taken before the fourth cycle of nivolumab. CDR3: CAGLPSGDISYNEQFF. As DNA, the CDR3 is TGTGCCGGCCTTCCTAGCGGGGACATTTCCTACAATGAGCAGTTCTTC.